A single sample gave rise to the 20 T cell receptor beta chains below, sequenced in a study of T cells in Graves' hyperthyroidism and ophthalmopathy. From RNA transcripts, TCR beta CDR3 regions were amplified. Initially, a first-round RT-PCR of the TCR CDR3 employed the HTBI primer set. TCRdb passed the multiplex PCR reads through MiXCR, listing each CDR3 protein once. The sample has roughly 580,000 distinct CDR3 sequences; approximately 44% are singletons. Sequenced sample: peripheral blood or thyroid tissue (not recorded which). Source of these receptors: a woman aged 18-35 years with Graves' hyperthyroidism.

The chain carries TRBV7-9 and TRBJ1-1; maybe TRBD1 (6 bases). V lost 4 bases to trimming and J lost 0 bases, with 21 bases between them. The CDR3 is made up of 18 amino acids. The germline CDR1 and CDR2 sequences are SEHNR and FQNEAQ (reference sequence). Here the CDR3 DNA reads TGTGCCAGCAGCTCGGGAGTGGGGGCAGGACTCATGAACACTGAAGCTTTCTTT. Amino acid sequence: CASSSGVGAGLMNTEAFF.

This clonotype was seen just once. Compared with germline, one end of the junction differs, possibly owing to a read error. CDR3 nucleotide sequence: TGTGCCTGCAGCTCGCCGGGACGGTCCTCCGGGGGGATGGAGACCCAGTACTTC. This sequence encodes CACSSPGRSSGGMETQYF. This chain joins TRBV7-9 and TRBJ2-5; 7 bases are a match to TRBD2. The V gene's germline CDR1 is SEHNR and CDR2 FQNEAQ (reference sequence). The CDR3 runs 18 residues.

This chain uses TRBV7-2 with TRBJ2-2; 9 bases are a match to TRBD2. CDR1 SGHTA and CDR2 FQGNSA come from the germline V gene. The junction had 11 bases not matched to a gene; V was cut back by 5 bases and J by 1 base. This CDR3 contains 18 residues. Written as DNA, the CDR3 is TGTGCCAGCAGCCACCTCGGCGGGGGGGGAATGAACACCGGGGAGCTGTTTTTT. Translated: CASSHLGGGGMNTGELFF.

This clonotype has only one observation. The chain joins TRBV30 to TRBJ2-7, with 11 bases lining up with TRBD2. Germline V CDR1 and CDR2: GTSNPN, SVGIG (reference sequence). Trimming took 8 bases from V and 4 from J; bases not matched to a gene: 10. This CDR3 region has 14 residues. CDR3 in amino acids: CARGLAGGQYEQYF. The DNA of the CDR3 is TGTGCCAGGGGGCTAGCGGGAGGACAATACGAGCAGTACTTC.

The chain combines TRBV20-1 with TRBJ2-5, with 7 bases that match TRBD2. V shed 8 bases, J shed 4 bases, and the junction held 4 bases outside the gene matches. Germline V gene data show CDR1 as DFQATT and CDR2 as SNEGSKA (reference sequence). There are 11 residues in the CDR3. The CDR3 here is CSPSSGETQYF. CDR3 coding DNA: TGCAGTCCTTCTAGCGGAGAGACCCAGTACTTC.

The rearrangement uses TRBV2 and TRBJ2-7; 9 bases are shared with TRBD1. The CDR3 consists of 15 residues. Germline-derived CDR1 and CDR2 are SNHLY and FYNNEI. Germline trimming cut 3 bases from V and 2 bases from J; bases unmatched to any gene: 5. The CDR3 nucleotides read TGTGCCAGCAGTGAGGCGGGACAGGGTACCTACGAGCAGTACTTC. Translated: CASSEAGQGTYEQYF.

The chain recombines TRBV29-1 with TRBJ2-6; maybe TRBD1 (5 bases). Germline CDR1 and CDR2: SQVTM and ANQGSEA. The CDR3 has 10 residues. V was clipped by 1 base and J by 18 bases, with 10 bases between them. The CDR3 region has the DNA TGCAGCGTTGAAGTCCAGGGTCGGACTTTC. Translation: CSVEVQGRTF.

This clonotype was seen a handful of times. The rearrangement links TRBV6-5 to TRBJ2-2; D not certain. The CDR3 sequence is 15 residues long. Germline loops: CDR1 MNHEY, CDR2 SVGAGI. V was clipped by 0 bases and J by 2 bases, with 7 bases between them. The CDR3 DNA is TGTGCCAGCAGTTACTCGTGGACCAACACCGGGGAGCTGTTTTTT. This sequence encodes CASSYSWTNTGELFF.

The V call is TRBV10-3, the J call TRBJ2-7; 7 bases map to TRBD1. This CDR3 region has 14 residues. Losses at the gene ends were 6 bases for V and 5 bases for J; bases not matched to a gene: 10. Looked up from germline, CDR1 is ENHRY and CDR2 is SYGVKD. The CDR3 here is CAISRDRERNEQYF. Written as DNA, the CDR3 is TGTGCCATCAGCCGAGACAGGGAGAGGAACGAGCAGTACTTC.

This clonotype has at least ten counts. The V and J genes are TRBV29-1 and TRBJ2-5; D tentatively reads TRBD1 or TRBD2 (7 bases each). Trimming pared 3 bases from V and 4 bases from J, leaving 21 bases between. CDR3 length: 16 residues. Germline V gives CDR1 SQVTM, CDR2 ANQGSEA. The DNA for the CDR3 is TGCAGCGTTGAGGAAGGGGGCGGGAGTGGGGTAGAGACCCAGTACTTC. This sequence encodes CSVEEGGGSGVETQYF.

This chain uses TRBV28 with TRBJ1-1; TRBD1 matches 9 bases. V was clipped by 3 bases and J by 4 bases; unmatched bases: 9. The CDR3 totals 16 residues. CDR1 is MDHEN, CDR2 SYDVKM, per germline. The CDR3 spells CASSFATGGRRTEAFF. As DNA, the CDR3 is TGTGCCAGCAGTTTTGCGACAGGGGGTCGTCGCACTGAAGCTTTCTTT.

This clonotype is a singleton in its sample. This chain joins TRBV5-1 and TRBJ2-7; D perhaps matches TRBD2 (6 bases). The CDR3 has 14 amino acids. Per germline, CDR1 SGHRS and CDR2 YFSETQ. The V end was cut by 4 bases, the J end by 3 bases, with 14 bases between. In nucleotides, the CDR3 is TGCGCCAGCAGCAAGCGGGCAGGGCTCTACGAGCAGTACTTC. Its protein product is CASSKRAGLYEQYF. Full variable domain (missing parts from reference TRBV5-1 and TRBJ2-7): KAGVTQTPRYLIKTRGQQVTLSCSPISGHRSVSWYQQTPGQGLQFLFEYFSETQRNKGNFPGRFSGRQFSNSRSEMNVSTLELGDSALYLCASSKRAGLYEQYFGPGTRLTVT.

The gene calls are TRBV7-4 and TRBJ2-7, with a weak D call TRBD2 (6 bases). The germline CDR1 and CDR2 sequences are SGHVT and SQSDAQ. Trimming pared 2 bases from V and 12 bases from J, leaving 8 bases between. There are 10 residues in the CDR3. The CDR3, as DNA: TGTGCCAGCAGCTTACGCGGGACGTACTTC. This translates into CASSLRGTYF.

In the case of this clonotype: The junction departs from germline at one end; a sequencing error may be responsible. The chain employs TRBV7-2 and TRBJ1-1; D is perhaps TRBD1 (6 bases). CDR3 length: 15 residues. CDR1 is SGHTA, CDR2 FQGNSA, per germline. CDR3 DNA sequence: TGTGCCAGCAACTTAGGGGGTGGGGGAAACACTGAAGCTTTCTTT. Its protein is CASNLGGGGNTEAFF.

Notes on this clonotype: One end of the junction is discordant with germline, which a read error may explain. This chain connects TRBV20-1 to TRBJ1-2; no clear D gene. The germline V gene encodes CDR1 DFQATT and CDR2 SNEGSKA (reference sequence). The CDR3 runs 12 residues. CDR3 amino acids: CSAGDFQSGYTF. The CDR3 DNA reads TGCAGTGCTGGAGATTTTCAGTCTGGCTACACCTTC.

This clonotype has only one observation. The CDR3: CATKQGMNTEAFF. In DNA, the CDR3 is TGTGCCACGAAACAGGGGATGAACACTGAAGCTTTCTTT. V and J are TRBV15 and TRBJ1-1; 7 bases align to TRBD1. Germline lookup yields CDR1 LNHNV and CDR2 YYDKDF (reference sequence). The junction had 4 bases not matched to a gene; V was cut back by 9 bases and J by 0 bases. The CDR3 consists of 13 residues.

In this sample, this clonotype turned up many times. This rearrangement joins TRBV20-1 to TRBJ2-5; no definite D call. V was cut by 0 bases and J by 2 bases, with 10 bases left in between. The CDR3 has 14 residues. Germline V lookup: CDR1 DFQATT, CDR2 SNEGSKA (reference sequence). This CDR3 is CSARDLSEQETQYF. CDR3 DNA: TGCAGTGCTAGAGACCTGAGCGAACAAGAGACCCAGTACTTC.

This chain links TRBV7-2 with TRBJ2-7; 9 bases line up with TRBD2. This CDR3 region has 12 residues. Germline assignment: CDR1 SGHTA and CDR2 FQGNSA. Trimming removed 8 bases from V and 7 bases from J; junction bases left unmatched: 6. In DNA form, the CDR3 reads TGTGCCAGCGTGCTAGCGGGATTTGAGCAGTACTTC. This encodes CASVLAGFEQYF.

This clonotype was found once. At one of its ends the junction is not consistent with the germline gene, which may arise from a read error. This sequence joins TRBV24-1 and TRBJ2-7; 12 bases agree with TRBD1. This CDR3 region has 15 residues. CDR1 is KGHDR, CDR2 SFDVKD, per germline. CDR3 amino acids: CASSLWGQGAHEQYF. In nucleotides, the CDR3 is TGTGCCAGCAGTTTATGGGGACAGGGGGCCCACGAGCAGTACTTC.

This clonotype was observed many times. The chain recombines TRBV29-1 with TRBJ1-1; 7 nucleotides line up with TRBD1. V lost 2 bases to trimming and J lost 3 bases; unmatched junction nucleotides: 6. CDR1 SQVTM and CDR2 ANQGSEA come from the germline V gene. CDR3 length equals 14 residues. The CDR3 DNA sequence: TGCAGCGTTGAATCGGTGGACAGGTACACTGAAGCTTTCTTT. This encodes CSVESVDRYTEAFF.